Following are 25 T cell receptor beta chains from one sample sequenced in a study of T cell responses to AZD1222 COVID-19 vaccine. Clones were read by immunoSEQ multiplex PCR, and TCRdb kept only the in-frame ones, dropping some. The sample records 75,000 to 100,000 clones, roughly 90% being singletons. The starting material was peripheral blood, obtained on day 0 of AZD1222 vaccination. Source of these receptors: an adult in good health.

The chain is built from TRBV30 and TRBJ1-6; D uncertain. V was trimmed by 1 base and J by 8 bases, leaving 6 bases between them. Germline values: CDR1 GTSNPN, CDR2 SVGIG (reference sequence). The CDR3 length is 12 residues. This CDR3 reads CAWSASHSPLHF. CDR3 DNA: TGTGCCTGGAGTGCTTCCCATTCACCCCTCCACTTT.

The rearrangement uses TRBV7-5 and TRBJ2-2. TRBV7-5 is labeled a pseudogene. The CDR3 totals 13 residues. CDR3 protein: CVRSFRETGELFF. The CDR3 DNA reads as TGTGTCAGAAGCTTCAGGGAGACCGGGGAGCTGTTTTTT.

This clone was seen just once. The gene calls are TRBV4-3 and TRBJ2-3; TRBD2 aligns across 8 bases. Germline assignment: CDR1 LGHNA and CDR2 YSLEER. This CDR3 has 15 residues. The V gene end was trimmed by 5 bases and the J gene end by 3 bases; junction bases not matched to a gene: 7. The CDR3 spells CASSLAGYETDTQYF. Written as DNA, the CDR3 is TGCGCCAGCAGCTTAGCGGGGTATGAGACAGATACGCAGTATTTT.

Only a few counts were recorded for this clone. The chain recombines TRBV2 with TRBJ1-1; D is uncertain. CDR3 length equals 16 residues. V was cut by 2 bases and J by 0 bases, with 13 bases left in between. Germline values: CDR1 SNHLY, CDR2 FYNNEI. CDR3 in DNA: TGTGCCAGCAGTGAATTTTCACAGATGATGAACACTGAAGCTTTCTTT. Its protein product is CASSEFSQMMNTEAFF.

The chain links TRBV7-9 to TRBJ2-5; maybe TRBD2 (5 bases). The V gene's germline CDR1 is SEHNR and CDR2 FQNEAQ (reference sequence). The V and J ends lost 3 bases and 0 bases respectively, with 8 bases between them. The CDR3 totals 14 residues. CDR3 bases: TGTGCCAGCAGCTTCCTGACTAACCAAGAGACCCAGTACTTC. Its translation is CASSFLTNQETQYF.

V gene TRBV7-9 combines with J gene TRBJ1-1; 8 bases fit TRBD1. The CDR3 covers 17 residues. Per germline, CDR1 SEHNR and CDR2 FQNEAQ (reference sequence). The junction had 10 bases not matched to a gene; V was cut back by 1 base and J by 3 bases. The CDR3 nucleotides read TGTGCCAGCAGCTTAGGGCAGGGGGCAAGGCTTGACACTGAAGCTTTCTTT. Translated: CASSLGQGARLDTEAFF. Full variable domain (missing parts from reference TRBV7-9 and TRBJ1-1): DTGVSQNPRHKITKRGQNVTFRCDPISEHNRLYWYRQTLGQGPEFLTYFQNEAQLEKSRLLSDRFSAERPKGSFSTLEIQRTEQGDSAMYLCASSLGQGARLDTEAFFGQGTRLTVV.

The rearrangement links TRBV7-2 to TRBJ2-3; D call uncertain. V was cut by 1 base and J by 5 bases, with 4 bases left in between. The CDR3 extends over 12 amino acids. Looked up from germline, CDR1 is SGHTA and CDR2 is FQGNSA. DNA of the CDR3: TGTGCCAGCAGCTTAGACTTAGATACGCAGTATTTT. Residues: CASSLDLDTQYF.

The chain carries TRBV2 and TRBJ2-7, with D unresolved. The ends were cut back, 7 bases at V and 3 bases at J, with 13 bases in the middle. This CDR3 region has 13 residues. The germline gives CDR1 SNHLY, CDR2 FYNNEI. CDR3 bases: TGTGCCAGCAATGGAGTTGGAAACTACGAGCAGTACTTC. Amino acid sequence: CASNGVGNYEQYF.

This sequence joins TRBV12-3 or TRBV12-4 and TRBJ1-1, with D uncertain. The ends were cut back, 6 bases at V and 3 bases at J, with 11 bases in the middle. The CDR3 loop spans 13 amino acids. In DNA, the CDR3 is TGTGCCAGCAGAGCAGACCTGGACACTGAAGCTTTCTTT. This gives the protein CASRADLDTEAFF.

The chain joins TRBV6-5 to TRBJ2-7, with D maybe TRBD1 (6 bases). CDR1 is MNHEY and CDR2 is SVGAGI in the germline V gene. CDR3 length: 15 amino acids. V was shortened by 6 bases and J by 2 bases, with 17 bases between the two germline ends. The CDR3 nucleotides read TGTGCCAGCAGCTCCGGGTGGGGGCGGCCCTACGAGCAGTACTTC. Its protein product is CASSSGWGRPYEQYF.

The chain uses TRBV4-3 and TRBJ1-2; D is unresolved. Trimming took 0 bases from V and 8 from J, leaving 19 bases between them. This CDR3 has 16 amino acids. Germline-derived CDR1 and CDR2 are LGHNA and YSLEER. The CDR3 DNA reads as TGCGCCAGCAGCCAAGATCGCCAGATGAACTATTACGGCTACACCTTC. It specifies CASSQDRQMNYYGYTF.

The V and J genes are TRBV6-2 or TRBV6-3 and TRBJ2-7; 11 nucleotides line up with TRBD2. Germline V gene data show CDR1 as MNHEY and CDR2 as SVGEGT. The V and J ends lost 6 bases and 4 bases, in that order; junction bases with no gene match: 8. There are 15 residues in the CDR3. CDR3 in DNA: TGTGCCAGCAGCCACCTGACTAGCGGGGCGTACGAGCAGTACTTC. Translation: CASSHLTSGAYEQYF.

The chain uses TRBV18 and TRBJ1-2; 8 bases are a match to TRBD1. Per germline, CDR1 KGHSH and CDR2 LQKENI. After removal of 4 bases from V and 3 bases from J, the junction contained 4 bases not matched to a gene. This CDR3 has 14 amino acids. In nucleotides, the CDR3 is TGTGCCAGCTCACTTCGGACAGGGCACTATGGCTACACCTTC. It yields the protein CASSLRTGHYGYTF.

This chain joins TRBV10-3 and TRBJ2-2; 8 bases are shared with TRBD1. V lost 10 bases, J lost 4 bases, and 8 bases stayed unmatched. In germline, CDR1 is ENHRY, CDR2 SYGVKD. CDR3 length: 14 residues. In DNA, the CDR3 is TGTGCCAGCAGCCCGACAGGGGCCACCGGGGAGCTGTTTTTT. This translates into CASSPTGATGELFF.

The genes are TRBV19 and TRBJ1-5; D might be TRBD1 (6 bases). CDR1 and CDR2 from the germline V gene are LNHDA and SQIVND (reference sequence). The CDR3 spans 15 residues. Trimming removed 6 bases from V and 3 bases from J, with 15 bases in between. For the CDR3, the DNA is TGTGCCAGTAGGGTCCCGGGACACCTCAATCAGCCCCAGCATTTT. This sequence encodes CASRVPGHLNQPQHF. The full variable domain, rest sourced from reference TRBV19 and TRBJ1-5, is DGGITQSPKYLFRKEGQNVTLSCEQNLNHDAMYWYRQDPGQGLRLIYYSQIVNDFQKGDIAEGYSVSREKKESFPLTVTSAQKNPTAFYLCASRVPGHLNQPQHFGDGTRLSIL.

The chain recombines TRBV3-1 (or the pseudogene TRBV3-2) with TRBJ2-3; D is unresolved. Germline CDR1 reads LGHDT; CDR2 reads YNNKEL (reference sequence). The V gene lost 3 bases and the J gene lost 2 bases, with 0 bases spanning the gap. The CDR3 is 11 amino acids. Written as DNA, the CDR3 is TGTGCCAGCAGCCACACAGATACGCAGTATTTT. Amino acids: CASSHTDTQYF.

The genes are TRBV24-1 and TRBJ1-2, with 7 positions matching TRBD1. Trimming cost V 4 bases and J 3 bases; bases outside gene matches: 7. Germline CDR1 KGHDR, CDR2 SFDVKD. This CDR3 is 15 amino acids long. The CDR3 here is CATSDRGTVDYGYTF. In DNA, the CDR3 is TGTGCCACCAGTGACCGCGGGACAGTTGACTATGGCTACACCTTC.

V usage is TRBV4-1 and J usage is TRBJ1-1; D ambiguous. This CDR3 has 13 amino acids. The germline V gene has CDR1 MGHRA and CDR2 YSYEKL. Trimming removed 4 bases from V and 2 bases from J, with 8 bases in between. DNA of the CDR3: TGCGCCAGCAGCCCCTCAGGCAACACTGAAGCTTTCTTT. Its translation is CASSPSGNTEAFF.

Of note for this clone: The sample contains more than one DNA sequence encoding this CDR3. This rearrangement joins TRBV12-3 or TRBV12-4 to TRBJ1-5; D not resolved. Trimming pared 1 base from V and 6 bases from J, leaving 4 bases between. The CDR3 has 12 amino acids. The CDR3 protein is CASSLGGQPQHF. DNA for the CDR3: TGTGCCAGCAGTTTAGGAGGTCAGCCCCAGCATTTT.

CDR3 protein: CASSQDPGLINQPQHF. The DNA of the CDR3 is TGCGCCAGCAGCCAAGATCCAGGACTCATCAATCAGCCCCAGCATTTT. The rearrangement links TRBV4-1 to TRBJ1-5; D is ambiguous. This CDR3 is built from 16 residues. CDR1 and CDR2 (germline): MGHRA, YSYEKL. The V end was cut by 0 bases, the J end by 3 bases, with 12 bases between.

The V gene is TRBV6-5, the J gene TRBJ1-1; D gene unclear. Germline V gene lookup returns CDR1 MNHEY and CDR2 SVGAGI. The CDR3 totals 14 residues. Between the trimmed V and J ends, which lost 4 bases and 0 bases, there was a span of 9 bases. The CDR3 here is CASSLRSMNTEAFF. The CDR3 region has the DNA TGTGCCAGCAGTTTACGATCGATGAACACTGAAGCTTTCTTT.

The J gene is TRBJ2-3, the V gene TRBV27; D perhaps matches TRBD1 (5 bases). Germline V lookup: CDR1 MNHEY, CDR2 SMNVEV (reference sequence). Trimming removed 3 bases at V and 1 base at J, with 11 bases between. The CDR3 loop spans 15 amino acids. The CDR3 coding sequence is TGTGCCAGCAGTTTTATGACAGCTGGCACAGATACGCAGTATTTT. Amino acid sequence: CASSFMTAGTDTQYF.

In this sample, this clone turned up a few times. The chain carries TRBV2 and TRBJ2-7; D is uncertain. CDR1 is SNHLY, CDR2 FYNNEI, per germline. V was cut by 7 bases and J by 12 bases, with 19 bases left in between. This CDR3 is 12 amino acids long. The CDR3 reads CASTPDDGVWYF. In DNA, the CDR3 is TGTGCCAGCACCCCTGACGACGGCGTTTGGTACTTC.

This clone has only one observation. The CDR3 region has the DNA TGTGCCAGCAGCAATACAGGGACCAATCAGCCCCAGCATTTT. Translating it yields CASSNTGTNQPQHF. V and J are TRBV11-2 and TRBJ1-5, with D possibly TRBD1 on 6 matching bases. The germline gives CDR1 SGHAT, CDR2 FQNNGV. The CDR3 loop spans 14 amino acids. V lost 5 bases to trimming and J lost 3 bases, with 11 bases between them.

V gene TRBV7-9 combines with J gene TRBJ2-7; D uncertain. CDR1 and CDR2 from the germline V gene are SEHNR and FQNEAQ (reference sequence). The CDR3 runs 14 residues. V lost 3 bases and J 5 bases, leaving 14 bases between the germline ends. CDR3 in amino acids: CASSLQLEVHEQYF. The DNA of the CDR3 is TGTGCCAGCAGCTTGCAGTTAGAGGTCCACGAGCAGTACTTC.